The 20 T cell receptor beta chains listed next were all sequenced from one sample in a study of shared clonotypes between healthy human individuals. Only CD45RO-negative cells positively selected for CCR7 counted as naive CD8 cells, so terminally differentiated effector memory CD45RA+ cells were excluded. Generated by immunoSEQ multiplex PCR, the TCRdb table keeps only in-frame clones and is missing some. The table records about 870,000 clones, about 92% of them present only once. Material for sequencing was naive CD8+ T cells sorted from blood. The source is a man younger than 45 in good health.

The genes are TRBV7-2 and TRBJ2-7; D unresolved. V was shortened by 5 bases and J by 3 bases, with 8 bases between the two germline ends. The CDR3 sequence is 12 residues long. Germline lookup yields CDR1 SGHTA and CDR2 FQGNSA. CDR3 sequence: CASSQDFYEQYF. In DNA form, the CDR3 reads TGTGCCAGCAGCCAAGACTTCTACGAGCAGTACTTC.

The V call is TRBV11-1, the J call TRBJ2-7; 7 nucleotides agree with TRBD1. Trimming at V came to 2 bases and at J to 5 bases, leaving 6 bases not matched to a gene. Germline CDR1 SGHAT, CDR2 FQDESV (reference sequence). This CDR3 has 14 amino acids. CDR3 nucleotide sequence: TGTGCCAGCAGCTTAAGAGACAGGGTGGACGAGCAGTACTTC. This codes for CASSLRDRVDEQYF.

CDR3: CASSSQSSGNTIYF. The CDR3 DNA follows: TGTGCCAGCTCAAGTCAGAGCTCTGGAAACACCATATATTTT. The rearrangement uses TRBV18 and TRBJ1-3; D is unclear. The V gene's germline CDR1 is KGHSH and CDR2 LQKENI. V lost 5 bases and J 0 bases, leaving 8 bases between the germline ends. There are 14 residues in the CDR3.

V usage is TRBV27 and J usage is TRBJ2-5, with D perhaps TRBD1 or TRBD2 (6 bases each). CDR3 length: 15 amino acids. V was clipped by 6 bases and J by 1 base, with 15 bases between them. Germline CDR1 and CDR2: MNHEY and SMNVEV (reference sequence). This CDR3 reads CASSWGARGQETQYF. The DNA of the CDR3 is TGTGCCAGCAGCTGGGGGGCACGAGGCCAAGAGACCCAGTACTTC.

The chain combines TRBV2 with TRBJ2-5; 7 nucleotides line up with TRBD1. V was pared by 7 bases and J by 2 bases, with 7 bases of the junction left unmatched. The germline CDR1 and CDR2 sequences are SNHLY and FYNNEI. CDR3 length: 14 residues. The CDR3 sequence: CASTTMTGQETQYF. CDR3 DNA sequence: TGTGCCAGCACCACGATGACAGGGCAAGAGACCCAGTACTTC. The complete variable domain, with remaining parts taken from reference TRBV2 and TRBJ2-5, reads EPEVTQTPSHQVTQMGQEVILRCVPISNHLYFYWYRQILGQKVEFLVSFYNNEISEKSEIFDDQFSVERPDGSNFTLKIRSTKLEDSAMYFCASTTMTGQETQYFGPGTRLLVL.

Only one count was recorded for this clone. The chain links TRBV7-9 to TRBJ2-1; D remains ambiguous. CDR3 length equals 15 residues. Germline V gene sequence: CDR1 SEHNR, CDR2 FQNEAQ (reference sequence). Deletions cut 4 bases from V and 1 base from J, with 11 bases between. Here the CDR3 reads CASSSDWTSYNEQFF. CDR3 in DNA: TGTGCCAGCAGCTCAGACTGGACGTCCTACAATGAGCAGTTCTTC.

The chain recombines TRBV5-1 with TRBJ2-5, with 7 bases identical to TRBD2. The V gene's germline CDR1 is SGHRS and CDR2 YFSETQ. The CDR3 is made up of 16 amino acids. V lost 0 bases to trimming and J lost 0 bases; unmatched junction nucleotides: 5. CDR3 sequence (DNA): TGCGCCAGCAGCTTGGCTGAGGGAGGGGACCAAGAGACCCAGTACTTC. It codes for CASSLAEGGDQETQYF.

The chain combines TRBV27 with TRBJ2-3; 10 positions agree with TRBD2. The CDR3 sequence is 16 residues long. V trimming: 2 bases; J trimming: 3 bases; junction bases outside the gene matches: 5. Germline CDR1 and CDR2: MNHEY and SMNVEV (reference sequence). The CDR3 loop reads CASSLLSGRGTDTQYF. CDR3 bases: TGTGCCAGCAGTTTACTCAGCGGGAGGGGTACAGATACGCAGTATTTT.

CDR3 DNA: TGTGCCAGCAGCCGAATCCCCGGGGTACTAGCGGAAACCTACGAGCAGTACTTC. Translated, it gives CASSRIPGVLAETYEQYF. The chain links TRBV13 to TRBJ2-7, with 8 bases identical to TRBD2. The CDR3 extends over 18 amino acids. Losses at the gene ends were 5 bases for V and 2 bases for J; bases not matched to a gene: 17. Per the germline V gene, CDR1 is PRHDT and CDR2 is FYEKMQ (reference sequence).

The V call is TRBV6-1, the J call TRBJ1-1; no clear D. V was clipped by 4 bases and J by 1 base, with 10 bases between them. The CDR3 consists of 14 residues. Germline V gene lookup returns CDR1 MNHNS and CDR2 SASEGT. CDR3 amino acids: CASSGNSRNTEAFF. CDR3 bases: TGTGCCAGCAGTGGTAACAGTCGGAACACTGAAGCTTTCTTT.

J is TRBJ1-1 and V is TRBV18; perhaps TRBD1 as D (5 bases). The CDR3 extends over 15 amino acids. The V end lost 4 bases, the J end lost 3 bases, and 15 bases lay between the germline ends. CDR1 and CDR2 from the germline V gene are KGHSH and LQKENI. CDR3 amino acids: CASSQSQVGDTEAFF. DNA for the CDR3: TGTGCCAGCTCACAGTCACAGGTTGGGGACACTGAAGCTTTCTTT.

This chain links TRBV29-1 with TRBJ1-2; TRBD1 is a possible D gene (6 bases). From germline, CDR1 is SQVTM and CDR2 ANQGSEA. Trimming removed 3 bases at V and 2 bases at J, with 10 bases between. The CDR3 contains 13 residues. CDR3 sequence reads: CSVDTGWNYGYTF. The DNA for the CDR3 is TGCAGCGTTGATACAGGGTGGAACTATGGCTACACCTTC.

This chain joins TRBV6-5 and TRBJ2-7; 9 positions match TRBD2. Germline V lookup: CDR1 MNHEY, CDR2 SVGAGI. V trimming: 9 bases; J trimming: 3 bases; junction bases outside the gene matches: 3. There are 12 residues in the CDR3. As DNA, the CDR3 is TGTGCCAGTAGAGCGGGAGGCTACGAGCAGTACTTC. This translates into CASRAGGYEQYF.

V gene TRBV6-6 combines with J gene TRBJ2-2, with 11 bases aligning to TRBD2. This CDR3 spans 14 amino acids. Germline V lookup: CDR1 MNHNY, CDR2 SVGAGI (reference sequence). V gave up 7 bases and J gave up 4 bases; unmatched junction bases: 2. The CDR3 is CASKGTSGTGELFF. As DNA, the CDR3 is TGTGCCAGCAAGGGGACTAGCGGCACCGGGGAGCTGTTTTTT.

This rearrangement joins TRBV5-1 to TRBJ1-4, with 10 bases fitting TRBD1. Germline V gene lookup returns CDR1 SGHRS and CDR2 YFSETQ. The CDR3 is 14 amino acids. The trim removed 4 bases at V and 6 bases at J, leaving 3 bases unmatched. CDR3 sequence: CASSVGTGDEKLFF. DNA of the CDR3: TGCGCCAGCAGCGTTGGGACAGGGGATGAAAAACTGTTTTTT.

The V gene is TRBV6-1, the J gene TRBJ2-7; D gene uncertain. V dropped 5 bases and J dropped 7 bases, with 6 bases sitting between them. Germline-derived CDR1 and CDR2 are MNHNS and SASEGT. The length of the CDR3 is 10 residues. The CDR3 here is CASSTWEQYF. DNA of the CDR3: TGTGCCAGCAGTACGTGGGAGCAGTACTTC.

Notes on this clone: Other DNA sequences within the sample encode an identical CDR3. This rearrangement joins TRBV11-2 to TRBJ2-7; D is ambiguous. The CDR3 sequence is 13 residues long. The V end lost 3 bases, the J end lost 2 bases, and 8 bases lay between the germline ends. From germline, CDR1 is SGHAT and CDR2 FQNNGV. CDR3 nucleotide sequence: TGTGCCAGCAGCTTGGCCAGACCCTACGAGCAGTACTTC. Translated, it gives CASSLARPYEQYF.

The V call is TRBV10-1, the J call TRBJ2-7; D unclear. V was pared by 4 bases and J by 12 bases, with 16 bases between. CDR1 is WNHNN, CDR2 SYGVQD, per germline (reference sequence). This CDR3 region has 12 residues. This CDR3 reads CASSGDTSNPYF. CDR3 DNA: TGCGCCAGCAGTGGAGACACTTCTAATCCGTACTTC.

The genes are TRBV7-9 and TRBJ1-4; possibly TRBD1 for D (5 bases). CDR3 size: 12 residues. Germline V CDR1 and CDR2: SEHNR, FQNEAQ (reference sequence). Trimming cost V 8 bases and J 6 bases, with 10 bases left between them. CDR3 bases: TGTGCCAGCGCTTGGGGGGATGAAAAACTGTTTTTT. It translates to CASAWGDEKLFF.

The J gene is TRBJ1-1, the V gene TRBV2; TRBD1 matches at 7 bases. V trimming: 8 bases; J trimming: 5 bases; junction bases outside the gene matches: 17. The CDR3 contains 16 residues. The germline V gene has CDR1 SNHLY and CDR2 FYNNEI. The chain's CDR3 is CASLPGPRGLVTEAFF. In nucleotides, the CDR3 is TGTGCCAGCCTCCCAGGCCCCAGGGGGTTGGTGACTGAAGCTTTCTTT.